The 18 T cell receptor beta chains in this list originate from one sample, sequenced in a study of cytomegalovirus exposure and HLA in healthy donors. A multiplex PCR was run with 60 Vbeta primers and 13 Jbeta primers. The assay was immunoSEQ multiplex PCR, and TCRdb's table has in-frame clones only and misses some. Of tens of thousands of clones listed, approximately 74% are singletons. The material sequenced was PBMCs. The origin of the receptors is a middle-aged man in good health and CMV-seropositive.

This clone occurred once. The rearrangement links TRBV30 to TRBJ1-2; perhaps TRBD1 as D (5 bases). The CDR3 is 13 amino acids. CDR1 is GTSNPN, CDR2 SVGIG, per germline (reference sequence). The V and J ends lost 0 bases and 6 bases respectively, with 11 bases between them. CDR3 loop: CAWSVKGMDGYTF. The CDR3 DNA sequence: TGTGCCTGGAGTGTAAAGGGGATGGATGGCTACACCTTC.

The chain carries TRBV28 and TRBJ1-5, with 7 bases that match TRBD1. J lost 5 bases, V lost 2 bases, and 6 bases had no gene match. The CDR3 loop spans 15 amino acids. Germline V CDR1 and CDR2: MDHEN, SYDVKM. CDR3 protein: CASSLTGQTYQPQHF. The CDR3, as DNA: TGTGCCAGCAGTTTAACGGGACAGACTTATCAGCCCCAGCATTTT. The entire variable domain, with the rest obtained from reference TRBV28 and TRBJ1-5, is as follows: DVKVTQSSRYLVKRTGEKVFLECVQDMDHENMFWYRQDPGLGLRLIYFSYDVKMKEKGDIPEGYSVSREKKERFSLILESASTNQTSMYLCASSLTGQTYQPQHFGDGTRLSIL.

With regard to this clone: A read error may produce the germline difference seen at one junction end. This chain links TRBV6-1 with TRBJ2-1; TRBD2 matches at 13 bases. Germline-derived CDR1 and CDR2 are MNHNS and SASEGT. CDR3 length: 14 amino acids. The CDR3 spells CASSDWTSGRTTVF. CDR3 sequence (DNA): TGTGCCAGCAGCGACTGGACTAGCGGGAGAACTACTGTCTTC.

V gene TRBV6-1 combines with J gene TRBJ2-5; D remains ambiguous. CDR1 and CDR2 from the germline V gene are MNHNS and SASEGT. V gave up 5 bases and J gave up 3 bases, with 10 bases separating them. The CDR3 has 13 residues. The CDR3 DNA reads TGTGCCAGCAGTAGAGACTTGAAAGAGACCCAGTACTTC. Translation gives CASSRDLKETQYF.

The genes are TRBV5-4 and TRBJ2-2; 9 bases match TRBD1. From germline, CDR1 is SGHNT and CDR2 YYREEE (reference sequence). The V segment lost 1 base and the J segment 5 bases; nucleotides outside the gene matches: 3. The CDR3 contains 15 residues. CDR3 sequence: CASSLRDRETGELFF. As DNA, the CDR3 is TGTGCCAGCAGCTTGAGGGACAGGGAAACCGGGGAGCTGTTTTTT.

This chain links TRBV12-5 with TRBJ1-1; unclear D gene. The V end lost 1 base, the J end lost 3 bases, and 6 bases lay between the germline ends. The CDR3 consists of 13 residues. From germline, CDR1 is LGHNT and CDR2 FRNRAP. CDR3 sequence (DNA): TGTGCTAGTGGTTTGGCCCCGGACACTGAAGCTTTCTTT. Its translation: CASGLAPDTEAFF.

The chain is built from TRBV28 and TRBJ1-4; no definite D call. Between the trimmed V and J ends, which lost 7 bases and 8 bases, there was a span of 14 bases. Germline lookup yields CDR1 MDHEN and CDR2 SYDVKM. This CDR3 region has 13 residues. CDR3 sequence reads: CASIPYTQEKLFF. For the CDR3, the DNA is TGTGCCAGCATCCCTTATACGCAGGAAAAACTGTTTTTT. The complete variable domain, with remaining parts taken from reference TRBV28 and TRBJ1-4, reads DVKVTQSSRYLVKRTGEKVFLECVQDMDHENMFWYRQDPGLGLRLIYFSYDVKMKEKGDIPEGYSVSREKKERFSLILESASTNQTSMYLCASIPYTQEKLFFGSGTQLSVL.

The V and J genes are TRBV4-1 and TRBJ1-6; D is perhaps TRBD1 (6 bases). The V end lost 0 bases, the J end lost 9 bases, and 15 bases lay between the germline ends. Per the germline V gene, CDR1 is MGHRA and CDR2 is YSYEKL. The CDR3 sequence is 16 residues long. CDR3: CASSQEGTPRGSPLHF. As DNA, the CDR3 is TGCGCCAGCAGCCAAGAAGGGACACCCAGGGGTTCACCCCTCCACTTT.

This clone was counted a few times. This rearrangement joins TRBV29-1 to TRBJ2-7, with 10 bases fitting TRBD1. Losses at the gene ends were 6 bases for V and 5 bases for J; bases not matched to a gene: 1. Germline loops: CDR1 SQVTM, CDR2 ANQGSEA. This CDR3 region has 11 residues. The CDR3 region is CSVDRGNEQYF. The CDR3 nucleotides read TGCAGCGTGGACAGGGGGAACGAGCAGTACTTC.

The gene calls are TRBV5-6 and TRBJ2-5; no reliable D call. Germline CDR1 and CDR2: SGHDT and YYEEEE. The V end was cut by 1 base, the J end by 5 bases, with 9 bases between. The CDR3 runs 13 residues. In DNA, the CDR3 is TGTGCCAGCAGCTTGTCCGGTGTGGAGACCCAGTACTTC. This codes for CASSLSGVETQYF.

The chain joins TRBV6-4 to TRBJ2-1, with TRBD2 matching 7 bases. Trimming at V came to 4 bases and at J to 5 bases, leaving 8 bases not matched to a gene. Germline V gives CDR1 MRHNA, CDR2 SNTAGT. The CDR3 loop spans 15 amino acids. DNA for the CDR3: TGTGCCAGCAGTGGCTCGGCTAGCGGTCACAATGAGCAGTTCTTC. Its translation: CASSGSASGHNEQFF.

The chain joins TRBV7-2 to TRBJ2-2; D possibly corresponds to TRBD1 (7 bases). Germline CDR1 is SGHTA and CDR2 is FQGNSA. Trimming left V 7 bases short and J 5 bases short, with 17 bases between. The CDR3 spans 15 residues. The CDR3 loop is CASKEFQGGTGELFF. CDR3 DNA: TGTGCCAGCAAGGAATTCCAGGGGGGAACCGGGGAGCTGTTTTTT.

V is TRBV11-2 and J is TRBJ1-5; no clear D gene. Germline V gene sequence: CDR1 SGHAT, CDR2 FQNNGV. This CDR3 has 15 residues. The V end lost 5 bases, the J end lost 5 bases, and 16 bases lay between the germline ends. The CDR3 loop is CASSTQSGYDQPQHF. DNA of the CDR3: TGTGCCAGCAGCACTCAGTCAGGCTATGATCAGCCCCAGCATTTT.

The gene calls are TRBV5-4 and TRBJ1-2, with 8 nucleotides matching TRBD1. Unmatched junction bases numbered 5, after V lost 0 bases and J lost 7 bases. CDR3 length: 14 residues. The germline V gene has CDR1 SGHNT and CDR2 YYREEE (reference sequence). The DNA of the CDR3 is TGTGCCAGCAGCTTGGTCGCAGGGGGCAGTGGCTACACCTTC. Encoded protein: CASSLVAGGSGYTF.

This clone was counted a few times. CDR3 nucleotides: TGTGCCATCAGTGAGCGACCGGGACAGGGGGTCTACGAGCAGTACTTC. Its protein is CAISERPGQGVYEQYF. The chain has TRBV10-3 and TRBJ2-7; TRBD1 matches at 11 bases. This CDR3 contains 16 residues. Trimming cost V 2 bases and J 3 bases; bases outside gene matches: 6. Germline values: CDR1 ENHRY, CDR2 SYGVKD.

The V and J genes are TRBV9 and TRBJ1-1; TRBD1 aligns across 7 bases. J lost 7 bases, V lost 4 bases, and 7 bases had no gene match. This CDR3 is 13 amino acids long. Germline-derived CDR1 and CDR2 are SGDLS and YYNGEE. In DNA, the CDR3 is TGTGCCAGCAGCCTCGACAGGGCGGGTGAAGCTTTCTTT. Its protein is CASSLDRAGEAFF.

This clone was observed a few times. CDR3 loop: CASSLAGAPTDTQYF. CDR3 in DNA: TGCGCCAGCAGCTTGGCTGGGGCTCCCACAGATACGCAGTATTTT. This sequence joins TRBV5-1 and TRBJ2-3, with a tentative D call TRBD1 (5 bases). This CDR3 is built from 15 residues. Trimming cost V 0 bases and J 2 bases, with 10 bases left between them. The germline V gene has CDR1 SGHRS and CDR2 YFSETQ.

The genes are TRBV28 and TRBJ1-1; D not certain. Trimming pared 3 bases from V and 3 bases from J, leaving 8 bases between. This CDR3 has 13 residues. Germline V lookup: CDR1 MDHEN, CDR2 SYDVKM. CDR3 sequence (DNA): TGTGCCAGCAGTTTGAACTCTGACACTGAAGCTTTCTTT. Protein product: CASSLNSDTEAFF.